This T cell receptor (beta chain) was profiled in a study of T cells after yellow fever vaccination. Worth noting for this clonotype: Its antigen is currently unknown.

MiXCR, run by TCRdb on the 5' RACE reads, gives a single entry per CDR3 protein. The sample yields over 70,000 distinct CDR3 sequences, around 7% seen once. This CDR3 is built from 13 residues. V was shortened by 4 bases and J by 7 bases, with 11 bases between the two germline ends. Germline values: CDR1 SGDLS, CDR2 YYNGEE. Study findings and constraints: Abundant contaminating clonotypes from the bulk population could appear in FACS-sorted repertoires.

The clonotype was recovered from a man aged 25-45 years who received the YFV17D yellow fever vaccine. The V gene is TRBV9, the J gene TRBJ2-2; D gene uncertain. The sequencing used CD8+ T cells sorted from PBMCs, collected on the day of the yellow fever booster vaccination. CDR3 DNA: TGTGCCAGCAGCTTGGTGGCGAGCGGGGAGCTGTTTTTT. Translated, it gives CASSLVASGELFF.